The text below deals with one TCR beta chain. The data are from a study of blood T cell repertoires in COVID-19. Study in general: The study drew acute and convalescent COVID-19 samples from the United States, Italy and Spain. PBMCs, B-cell-depleted T cells, or T cells provided the cDNA or gDNA that made up the material.

From germline, CDR1 is LNHNV and CDR2 YYDKDF (reference sequence). Trimming stripped 0 bases from V and 2 bases from J, with 10 bases between. The CDR3 extends over 15 amino acids. In the authors' workflow: Researchers report that nucleated cell counts were estimated from reference gene primer amplification. Data came from immunoSEQ multiplex PCR; TCRdb stores just in-frame clones and leaves some out. V and J calls and clone size are those listed in that table; D and trimming were worked out from the DNA. The repertoire has approximately 44,000 clones, around 90% of them found once; the top ten carry under 35%.

The sequencing input was peripheral blood. The TCR comes from a woman older than 75 with acute or convalescent COVID-19. The chain carries TRBV15 and TRBJ1-2; D not certain. CDR3 DNA sequence: TGTGCCACCAGCAGAGACGCAGGAGGGAACTATGGCTACACCTTC. Residues: CATSRDAGGNYGYTF.